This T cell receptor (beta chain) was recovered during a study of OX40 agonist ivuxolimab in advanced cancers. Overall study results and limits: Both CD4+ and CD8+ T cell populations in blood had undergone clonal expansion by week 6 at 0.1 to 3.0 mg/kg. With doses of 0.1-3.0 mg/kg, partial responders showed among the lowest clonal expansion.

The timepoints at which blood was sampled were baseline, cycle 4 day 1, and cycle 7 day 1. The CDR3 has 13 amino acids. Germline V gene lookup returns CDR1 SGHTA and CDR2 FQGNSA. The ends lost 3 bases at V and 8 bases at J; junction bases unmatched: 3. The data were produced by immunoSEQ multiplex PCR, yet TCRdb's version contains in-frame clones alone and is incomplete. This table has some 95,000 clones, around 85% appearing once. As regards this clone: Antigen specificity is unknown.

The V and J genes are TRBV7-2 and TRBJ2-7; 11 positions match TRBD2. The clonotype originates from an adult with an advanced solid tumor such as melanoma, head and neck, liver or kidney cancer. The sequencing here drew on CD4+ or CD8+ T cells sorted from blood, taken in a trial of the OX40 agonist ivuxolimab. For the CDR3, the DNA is TGTGCCAGCAGCTTCCTAGCGGGAGGAAAGCAGTACTTC. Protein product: CASSFLAGGKQYF.